In this sample, the clone carrying this TCR beta chain turned up a few times. Its cognate antigen is unknown. These data belong to a study of early T cells in non-severe SARS-CoV-2 infection. Background on the study: Sequencing of bulk RNA from unsorted whole blood was done, without chain pairing.

Each single cDNA molecule received a unique molecular identifier. From the 5' RACE reads, TCRdb called clonotypes with MiXCR, one entry per CDR3 protein. The sample shows around 55,000 distinct CDR3 sequences, 9.5% to 15% of them seen only once. The germline gives CDR1 SGHVS, CDR2 FQNEAQ. This CDR3 comprises 15 residues. Trimming cost V 5 bases and J 6 bases, with 17 bases left between them. Points from the study as a whole: Matching results from VDJdb favored anti-spike CD8 responses, leaving private and CD4 specificities undetected.

The chain has TRBV7-8 and TRBJ2-1, with D tentatively TRBD1 (6 bases). The clonotype was recovered from an adult who was a healthcare worker with PCR-confirmed SARS-CoV-2 infection or an uninfected control (not recorded which). Sequenced input: whole blood. CDR3: CASSPNPGEFNEQFF. The CDR3 nucleotides read TGTGCCAGCAGCCCCAATCCAGGGGAGTTCAATGAGCAGTTCTTC. Supplemented by reference TRBV7-8 and TRBJ2-1, the full variable domain reads GAGVSQSPRYKVAKRGQDVALRCDPISGHVSLFWYQQALGQGPEFLTYFQNEAQLDKSGLPSDRFFAERPEGSVSTLKIQRTQQEDSAVYLCASSPNPGEFNEQFFGPGTRLTVL.